Given below is one T cell receptor (beta chain) in context. These data belong to a study of cytomegalovirus exposure and HLA in healthy donors. The PCR employed 60 Vbeta primers together with 13 Jbeta primers. Profiling relied on immunoSEQ multiplex PCR, and the TCRdb table lists in-frame clones only, not all of them. Of 40,000 to 50,000 clones in the sample, roughly 76% were seen once. CDR3 size: 13 residues. V shed 9 bases and J shed 6 bases, with 15 bases lying between them. Germline-derived CDR1 and CDR2 are SNHLY and FYNNEI. The source material was PBMCs. This chain links TRBV2 with TRBJ1-5; possibly TRBD1 for D (6 bases). This receptor was identified in a man aged 30-40 years in good health and CMV-seronegative. In DNA, the CDR3 is TGTGCCAGTCGGTGGGGGCTGGGTCAGCCCCAGCATTTT. Translated: CASRWGLGQPQHF.